The rows below give T cell receptor beta chains drawn from one sample of a study of regulatory T cells in long-lasting Graves disease. TCRdb analysed the multiplex PCR reads with MiXCR anew, one entry per CDR3 protein. Counted here are roughly 500,000 distinct CDR3 sequences, roughly 21% occurring once; the ten biggest clones make up roughly 7%. Here the sequenced sample was peripheral blood mononuclear cells (PBMCs), taken when the disease was refractory, from a patient treated with antithyroid drugs. Every receptor here comes from a female donor with Graves disease. Both conserved end residues are part of each CDR3. D genes are given only for firm matches. Clone size is stated in some rows and not others, as once, few, many or a class when expanded.

>many|TRBJ2-2|TRBD1|TRBV27
TGTGCCAGCAGTTTGTGGTGGGGTCCGGGACAGAGAACCGGGGAGCTGTTTTTT
CASSLWWGPGQRTGELFF
>-|TRBJ2-7|-|TRBV2
TGTGCCAGCCTGCTCGCCCGGGAACACTCCTACGAGCAGTACTTC
CASLLAREHSYEQYF
>few|TRBJ1-1|-|TRBV5-1
TGCGCCAGCAGGACAGACAGGTTGAACACTGAAGCTTTCTTT
CASRTDRLNTEAFF
>many|TRBJ1-2|-|TRBV29-1
TGCAGCGATAATGTACAGGGTGGCTATGGCTACACCTTC
CSDNVQGGYGYTF
>many|TRBJ2-7|TRBD1|TRBV6-1
TGTGCCAGCAGCCTTCAGGGACAGGGGGCATACGAGCAGTACTTC
CASSLQGQGAYEQYF
>-|TRBJ1-2|-|TRBV29-1
TGCAGCGCGGCGGGTGACTATGGCTACACCTTC
CSAAGDYGYTF
>-|TRBJ1-2|TRBD1|TRBV10-3
TGTGCCATCAGTGAGTCCGGGACAGACTCAGATGGCTACACCTTC
CAISESGTDSDGYTF
>many|TRBJ1-2|TRBD1|TRBV5-1
TGCGCCAGCAGCTCAGACAGGGGGCGCAGGGATGGCTACACCTTC
CASSSDRGRRDGYTF
>many|TRBJ1-1|TRBD1|TRBV24-1
TGTGCCACCAGTGATGGGACAGGGGATGGTACTGAAGCTTTCTTT
CATSDGTGDGTEAFF
>many|TRBJ1-6|TRBD1|TRBV29-1
TGCAGCGTTGGTACGGGACAGGGGGCTTCACCCCTCCACTTT
CSVGTGQGASPLHF
>-|TRBJ2-5|-|TRBV7-7
TGTGCTAGCAGCTTAGTGGGCTCGCGGCTAGAGACCCAGTACTTC
CASSLVGSRLETQYF
>-|TRBJ2-1|-|TRBV29-1
TGCAGCGTTGGAGCGAGCAACAATGAGCAGTTCTTC
CSVGASNNEQFF
>few|TRBJ2-3|TRBD2|TRBV6-2/TRBV6-3
TGTGCCAGCAGTTGGGGACTAGCAGGGGATACGCAGTATTTT
CASSWGLAGDTQYF
>few|TRBJ1-2|TRBD1|TRBV29-1
TGCAGCGTTGTCGGGCAGGGGGAAAGGGGCTACACCTTC
CSVVGQGERGYTF
>many|TRBJ2-4|TRBD1|TRBV28
TGTGCCAGCAGTGAGACAGGGTCGCAAACCCAAAACATTCAGTACTTC
CASSETGSQTQNIQYF
>many|TRBJ2-7|-|TRBV3-1
TGTGCCAGCAGCCACAGGGCTTCGTACGAGCAGTACTTC
CASSHRASYEQYF
>few|TRBJ2-2|-|TRBV7-3
TGTGCCAGCAGCTTCGGCGCCGACACCGGGGAGCTGTTTTTT
CASSFGADTGELFF
>many|TRBJ1-4|-|TRBV18
TGTGCCAGCTCACCGCGGGTTAATGAAAAACTGTTTTTT
CASSPRVNEKLFF
>-|TRBJ1-5|TRBD1|TRBV24-1
TGTGCCACCAGTGATTCGGACAGGGACAGCAATCAGCCCCAGCATTTT
CATSDSDRDSNQPQHF
>once|TRBJ2-6|-|TRBV12-3/TRBV12-4
TGTGCCAGCAGTTTTTCTAGGGCTGGGGCCAACGTCCTGACTTTC
CASSFSRAGANVLTF
>few|TRBJ1-5|TRBD1|TRBV4-1
TGCGCCAGCAGCCAAGACTGGACAGGGAGCAATCAGCCCCAGCATTTT
CASSQDWTGSNQPQHF
>-|TRBJ1-1|-|TRBV6-2/TRBV6-3
TGTGCCAGCAGTCGAGACACAGTGAACACTGAAGCTTTCTTT
CASSRDTVNTEAFF
>few|TRBJ2-7|-|TRBV20-1
TGCAGTGCTAGAGATCCATTGGGGGGACGTCGCTACGAGCAGTACTTC
CSARDPLGGRRYEQYF
>-|TRBJ1-5|-|TRBV20-1
TGCAGTGCTAGAGAAAGTTTCCAGGCGAACAATCAGCCCCAGCATTTT
CSARESFQANNQPQHF
>-|TRBJ2-7|TRBD1|TRBV29-1
TGCAGCGTCCGCAATCCGGGACAGAGCTACGAGCAGTACTTC
CSVRNPGQSYEQYF
>few|TRBJ1-4|-|TRBV19
TGCAGGGGCCCCCCTGAAAAACTGTTTTTT
CRGPPEKLFF
>many|TRBJ1-1|-|TRBV10-1
TGCGCCAGCAGTGAGGACCGCGGGGGCACTGAAGCTTTCTTT
CASSEDRGGTEAFF
>many|TRBJ1-1|-|TRBV6-5
TGTGCCAGCAGTTACTCGATTCAGGTGCCCACTGAAGCTTTCTTT
CASSYSIQVPTEAFF
>-|TRBJ1-1|-|TRBV5-5
TGTGCCAGCAGCTTGGAGGTCACAACAGGGAACACTGAAGCTTTCTTT
CASSLEVTTGNTEAFF
>-|TRBJ2-1|TRBD2|TRBV12-3/TRBV12-4
TGTGCCAGCAGCCAACTACTAGCGGGATCCTACAATGAGCAGTTCTTC
CASSQLLAGSYNEQFF
>few|TRBJ1-3|-|TRBV28
TGTGCCAGCAGTTTATTTAGCGTCGGAAACACCATATATTTT
CASSLFSVGNTIYF
>many|TRBJ2-7|-|TRBV7-2
TGTGCCAGCAGCTTTGACTACGAGCAGTACTTC
CASSFDYEQYF
>-|TRBJ2-3|TRBD2|TRBV11-3
TGTGCCAGCAGCCCGGGGGGGAGCACAGATACGCAGTATTTT
CASSPGGSTDTQYF
>-|TRBJ1-2|-|TRBV10-3
TGTGCCACCACAAGCCCGGTGTACAGGGAGCAGGGTGGCTACACCTTC
CATTSPVYREQGGYTF
>many|TRBJ1-1|-|TRBV28
TGTGCCAGCAGGCAACAGGGCATGAACACTGAAGCTTTCTTT
CASRQQGMNTEAFF
>-|TRBJ1-5|-|TRBV19
TGTGCCAGTAGTATAGCTACGGGGAATCAGCCCCAGCATTTT
CASSIATGNQPQHF
>few|TRBJ1-2|-|TRBV5-4
TGTGCCAGCAGCTGGCGAGGGGGGGAAGACCTTAACTATGGCTACACCTTC
CASSWRGGEDLNYGYTF
>-|TRBJ2-3|-|TRBV20-1
TGCAGTGTTACGAGCGGTAGCACAGATACGCAGTATTTT
CSVTSGSTDTQYF
>-|TRBJ1-2|-|TRBV3-1
TGTGCCAGCAGCCAAGATCGGCTGGCCACCAATGGCTACACCTTC
CASSQDRLATNGYTF
>once|TRBJ2-3|TRBD2|TRBV6-2/TRBV6-3
TGTGCCATAAGTGGGGGGGAGAGCACAGATACGCAGTATTTT
CAISGGESTDTQYF
>many|TRBJ1-5|TRBD1|TRBV28
TGTGCCAGCAGACCCGCGGGGACAGGGATCAATCAGCCCCAGCATTTT
CASRPAGTGINQPQHF
>-|TRBJ2-1|TRBD1|TRBV11-2
TGTGCCAGCTCGCTTAGGGACAGGGGGGGGTATGAGCAGTTCTTC
CASSLRDRGGYEQFF
>-|TRBJ1-1|-|TRBV25-1
TGTGCCAGCAGTGATCTGAGTCTCACTGAAGCTTTCTTT
CASSDLSLTEAFF
>many|TRBJ2-7|-|TRBV10-1
TGCGCCAGCAGTGAGTCGGGGGCTGGCGAGCAGTACTTC
CASSESGAGEQYF
>-|TRBJ1-1|-|TRBV5-4
TGTGCCAGCAGCCTGGACTCGGGGTCTGAAGCTTTCTTT
CASSLDSGSEAFF
>-|TRBJ1-4|-|TRBV6-2/TRBV6-3
-
CASSSSSGTTNEKLFF
>-|TRBJ1-5|-|TRBV20-1
TGCAGTGCTAGGGTCTCCGGGACAAAGCTTTATCAGCCCCAGCATTTT
CSARVSGTKLYQPQHF
>few|TRBJ1-6|-|TRBV25-1
TGTGCCAGCAGTACCAGGGAGGCGGGATATAATTCACCCCTCCACTTT
CASSTREAGYNSPLHF
>many|TRBJ2-7|-|TRBV28
TGTGCCAGCAGCCGCACTGGAATAGGAGAGCAGTACTTC
CASSRTGIGEQYF
>few|TRBJ2-4|TRBD1|TRBV29-1
TGCAGCGTTGAGAGGACAGGCCTAGCCAAAAACATTCAGTACTTC
CSVERTGLAKNIQYF
>many|TRBJ2-2|TRBD1|TRBV28
TGTGCCAGCATTGATCGACAGGGCCGGCACGGGGAGCTGTTTTTT
CASIDRQGRHGELFF
>-|TRBJ2-7|-|TRBV7-9
TGTGCCAGCAGCTTAGCGCTTAGAGGACAACTCTTCTACGAGCAGTACTTC
CASSLALRGQLFYEQYF